The 23 T cell receptor beta chains in this list originate from one sample, sequenced in a study of shared clonotypes between healthy human individuals. Produced via immunoSEQ multiplex PCR; TCRdb's table is partial and in-frame only. This table has about 2.1 million clones, approximately 92% appearing once. Naive CD8 populations comprised CD45RO-negative cells positively selected for CCR7, excluding terminally differentiated effector memory CD45RA+ cells. Sample: naive CD8+ T cells from PBMCs. The source of these receptors is a man aged 18 to 30 in good health. Some clones in this sample may be carry-over from other donors' samples.

V usage is TRBV28 and J usage is TRBJ2-3; 14 bases are a match to TRBD2. The germline CDR1 and CDR2 sequences are MDHEN and SYDVKM. V was clipped by 2 bases and J by 5 bases; unmatched bases: 6. CDR3 size: 17 residues. CDR3 in DNA: TGTGCCAGCAGTTTACGACGACTAGCGGGAGGGAGAGATACGCAGTATTTT. Translated: CASSLRRLAGGRDTQYF.

The V call is TRBV7-9, the J call TRBJ2-7, with D tentatively TRBD1 or TRBD2 (6 bases each). V gave up 0 bases and J gave up 0 bases, with 12 bases separating them. The CDR3 sequence is 16 residues long. Looked up from germline, CDR1 is SEHNR and CDR2 is FQNEAQ (reference sequence). The CDR3: CASSLAAGQGSYEQYF. The CDR3 nucleotides read TGTGCCAGCAGCTTAGCGGCGGGACAAGGCTCCTACGAGCAGTACTTC.

The CDR3 here is CSVDLLGTGDPYEQYF. The DNA of the CDR3 is TGCAGCGTTGATCTGTTAGGGACAGGGGACCCCTACGAGCAGTACTTC. The chain combines TRBV29-1 with TRBJ2-7; 10 bases match TRBD1. V shed 3 bases and J 2 bases; nucleotides not matched to a gene: 10. Germline V gives CDR1 SQVTM, CDR2 ANQGSEA. The CDR3 loop spans 16 amino acids.

The CDR3 loop reads CASSPGRSATNEKLFF. The CDR3 DNA follows: TGTGCCAGCTCACCGGGCAGAAGCGCAACTAATGAAAAACTGTTTTTT. This chain connects TRBV18 to TRBJ1-4; D remains ambiguous. V was pared by 3 bases and J by 0 bases, with 11 bases between. In germline, CDR1 is KGHSH, CDR2 LQKENI. The CDR3 is 16 residues long.

The chain is built from TRBV28 and TRBJ1-1, with a possible D match to TRBD1 (5 bases). Trimming took 4 bases from V and 4 from J, leaving 13 bases between them. This CDR3 region has 14 residues. CDR1 MDHEN and CDR2 SYDVKM come from the germline V gene. CDR3 nucleotides: TGTGCCAGCAGTTGGACCGAGGGGTTCACTGAAGCTTTCTTT. The encoded protein is CASSWTEGFTEAFF.

In the case of this clone: Different DNA sequences within this sample yield the same CDR3. V is TRBV4-3 and J is TRBJ2-3; possibly TRBD2 for D (5 bases). Germline CDR1 and CDR2: LGHNA and YSLEER. This CDR3 is built from 13 residues. Trimming took 3 bases from V and 3 from J, leaving 7 bases between them. The CDR3 sequence: CASSQGSTDTQYF. The CDR3 DNA sequence: TGCGCCAGCAGCCAGGGGAGTACAGATACGCAGTATTTT.

This clone came up once. Different DNA sequences within this sample yield the same CDR3. The chain recombines TRBV6-6 with TRBJ2-7; D is uncertain. V lost 0 bases and J lost 3, with 9 bases in between. In germline, CDR1 is MNHNY, CDR2 SVGAGI (reference sequence). This CDR3 comprises 14 residues. The CDR3 DNA reads as TGTGCCAGCAGTTACTCAGACCGAGGCTACGAGCAGTACTTC. As protein: CASSYSDRGYEQYF.

A note on this clone: This sample includes further DNA sequences coding for the same CDR3. The chain joins TRBV7-9 to TRBJ1-1; no definite D call. Per germline, CDR1 SEHNR and CDR2 FQNEAQ (reference sequence). This CDR3 has 14 amino acids. V gave up 1 base and J gave up 3 bases, with 9 bases separating them. The CDR3 coding sequence is TGTGCCAGCAGCTTAGTTGGGCTTGACACTGAAGCTTTCTTT. The encoded protein is CASSLVGLDTEAFF.

This sequence joins TRBV4-3 and TRBJ2-1; D unclear. CDR3 length: 14 amino acids. The V end lost 0 bases, the J end lost 9 bases, and 12 bases lay between the germline ends. Germline V CDR1 and CDR2: LGHNA, YSLEER. The CDR3 DNA follows: TGCGCCAGCAGCCAAGATAGGGTTCCCAGTGAGCAGTTCTTC. Translated, it gives CASSQDRVPSEQFF.

The V and J genes are TRBV6-1 and TRBJ2-1, with TRBD1 matching 7 bases. This CDR3 has 15 amino acids. Germline V gives CDR1 MNHNS, CDR2 SASEGT. Trimming cost V 4 bases and J 8 bases; bases outside gene matches: 11. Here the CDR3 reads CASSVSGTERDEQFF. The DNA of the CDR3 is TGTGCCAGCAGTGTCTCCGGGACAGAAAGGGATGAGCAGTTCTTC.

The chain combines TRBV4-2 with TRBJ2-2; either TRBD1 or TRBD2 may fit D (5 bases each). The CDR3 has 15 amino acids. V was shortened by 3 bases and J by 3 bases, with 11 bases between the two germline ends. Germline V gives CDR1 LGHNA, CDR2 YNFKEQ. The CDR3 region has the DNA TGTGCCAGCAGCCAGGGGGACGAGGACACCGGGGAGCTGTTTTTT. Its translation: CASSQGDEDTGELFF.

A note on this clone: Other DNA variants within this sample encode the same CDR3. The chain recombines TRBV30 with TRBJ1-2; 10 positions agree with TRBD1. Germline CDR1 and CDR2: GTSNPN and SVGIG (reference sequence). The CDR3 loop spans 14 amino acids. With V trimmed by 0 bases and J by 6 bases, 4 bases remained unmatched. CDR3: CAWSVLGTGDGYTF. In DNA form, the CDR3 reads TGTGCCTGGAGTGTACTAGGGACAGGGGATGGCTACACCTTC.

The CDR3 sequence: CASSQEASRMGSYNEQFF. The CDR3 DNA reads TGTGCCAGCAGCCAAGAGGCCTCCAGAATGGGCTCCTACAATGAGCAGTTCTTC. J is TRBJ2-1 and V is TRBV4-2; D uncertain. Looked up from germline, CDR1 is LGHNA and CDR2 is YNFKEQ. This CDR3 region has 18 residues. V lost 0 bases to trimming and J lost 0 bases, with 15 bases between them.

The CDR3 bases are TGTGCCAGCAGTTGGGGATGGGGCTACGAGCAGTACTTC. It codes for CASSWGWGYEQYF. This chain connects TRBV27 to TRBJ2-7, with D unresolved. The ends were cut back, 4 bases at V and 3 bases at J, with 10 bases in the middle. This CDR3 is built from 13 residues. Germline CDR1 and CDR2: MNHEY and SMNVEV (reference sequence).

The chain employs TRBV15 and TRBJ1-5; 9 nucleotides align to TRBD1. Unmatched junction bases numbered 6, after V lost 1 base and J lost 2 bases. CDR1 and CDR2 from the germline V gene are LNHNV and YYDKDF (reference sequence). The CDR3 is 17 amino acids. In nucleotides, the CDR3 is TGTGCCACCAGCAGAGGTCCGGGACAGGGCGGCAATCAGCCCCAGCATTTT. This codes for CATSRGPGQGGNQPQHF.

This clone showed up just once. This rearrangement joins TRBV4-3 to TRBJ2-2, with no clear D. The length of the CDR3 is 14 residues. The germline CDR1 and CDR2 sequences are LGHNA and YSLEER. Trimming removed 3 bases from V and 2 bases from J, with 7 bases in between. The CDR3, as DNA: TGCGCCAGCAGCCAGAACTTCAACACCGGGGAGCTGTTTTTT. This gives the protein CASSQNFNTGELFF.

CDR3 protein: CASSERTSGYEQYF. The CDR3 DNA follows: TGTGCCAGCAGCGAGCGGACTAGTGGGTACGAGCAGTACTTC. The chain recombines TRBV6-5 with TRBJ2-7; 7 bases map to TRBD2. Trimming cost V 6 bases and J 4 bases; bases outside gene matches: 9. CDR1 is MNHEY, CDR2 SVGAGI, per germline. This CDR3 has 14 residues.

The genes are TRBV23-1 and TRBJ2-5; possibly TRBD1 for D (5 bases). TRBV23-1 is designated an ORF whose function remains uncertain. V lost 0 bases and J 5 bases, leaving 19 bases between the germline ends. CDR3 length equals 17 residues. The CDR3 DNA follows: TGCGCCAGCAGTCAATCAATAGGTTGGGGCATTTGGGAGACCCAGTACTTC. Amino acids: CASSQSIGWGIWETQYF.

The chain carries TRBV28 and TRBJ1-2, with a weak D call TRBD1 (5 bases). The CDR3 length is 13 residues. Trimming removed 6 bases at V and 7 bases at J, with 15 bases between. Germline CDR1 reads MDHEN; CDR2 reads SYDVKM. The CDR3 loop reads CASSPFGGFGYTF. The DNA for the CDR3 is TGTGCCAGCAGCCCCTTTGGGGGTTTTGGCTACACCTTC.

The gene calls are TRBV19 and TRBJ2-3; either TRBD1 or TRBD2 may fit D (5 bases each). The CDR3 is 14 residues long. V lost 4 bases and J lost 9, with 17 bases in between. Germline values: CDR1 LNHDA, CDR2 SQIVND (reference sequence). The CDR3 DNA reads as TGTGCCAGTAGTACACGGGACGGAACGGACACGCAGTATTTT. It yields the protein CASSTRDGTDTQYF.

A remark on this clone: In the same sample, other DNA sequences code for this CDR3. The V gene is TRBV28, the J gene TRBJ1-1, with TRBD1 matching over 7 bases. The trim removed 2 bases at V and 3 bases at J, leaving 3 bases unmatched. The germline V gene has CDR1 MDHEN and CDR2 SYDVKM. The CDR3 is made up of 14 amino acids. Here the CDR3 reads CASSLTGEDTEAFF. The CDR3 DNA follows: TGTGCCAGCAGTTTAACAGGGGAGGACACTGAAGCTTTCTTT.

The chain combines TRBV6-5 with TRBJ2-3; D gene unclear. The germline V gene has CDR1 MNHEY and CDR2 SVGAGI. V lost 0 bases and J 11 bases, leaving 9 bases between the germline ends. The CDR3 extends over 12 amino acids. CDR3 protein: CASSYSKKVQYF. In nucleotides, the CDR3 is TGTGCCAGCAGTTACTCGAAAAAGGTGCAGTATTTT.

V gene TRBV11-2 combines with J gene TRBJ2-7, with TRBD2 as a possible D gene (6 bases). The CDR3 covers 15 residues. The V and J ends lost 0 bases and 3 bases respectively, with 12 bases between them. Looked up from germline, CDR1 is SGHAT and CDR2 is FQNNGV. The CDR3 here is CASSLDPRDFYEQYF. The CDR3 nucleotides are TGTGCCAGCAGCTTAGATCCCAGGGACTTCTACGAGCAGTACTTC.